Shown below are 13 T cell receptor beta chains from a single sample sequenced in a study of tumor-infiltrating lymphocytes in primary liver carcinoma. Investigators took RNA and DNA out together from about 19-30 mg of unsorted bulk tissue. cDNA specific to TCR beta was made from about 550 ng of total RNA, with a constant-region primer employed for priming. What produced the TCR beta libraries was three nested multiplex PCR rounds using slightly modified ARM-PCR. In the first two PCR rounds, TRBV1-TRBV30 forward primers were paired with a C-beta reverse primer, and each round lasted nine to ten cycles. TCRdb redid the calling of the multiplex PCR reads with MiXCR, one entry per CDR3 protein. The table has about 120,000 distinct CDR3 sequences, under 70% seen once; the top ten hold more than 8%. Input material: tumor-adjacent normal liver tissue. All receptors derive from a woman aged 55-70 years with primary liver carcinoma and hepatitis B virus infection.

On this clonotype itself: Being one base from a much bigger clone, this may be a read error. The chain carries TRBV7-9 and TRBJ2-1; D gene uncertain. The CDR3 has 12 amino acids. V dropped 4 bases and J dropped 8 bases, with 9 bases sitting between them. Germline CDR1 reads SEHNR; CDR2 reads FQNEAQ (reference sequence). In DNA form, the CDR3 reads TGTGCCAGCAGCTGTAAATCGGATGAGCAGTTCTTC. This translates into CASSCKSDEQFF.

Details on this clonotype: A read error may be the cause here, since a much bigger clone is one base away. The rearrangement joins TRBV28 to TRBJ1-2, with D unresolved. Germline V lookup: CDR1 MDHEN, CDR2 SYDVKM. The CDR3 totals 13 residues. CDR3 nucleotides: TGTGCCAGCCTCGGGTTCCCGGGCTATGGCTGCACCTTC. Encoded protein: CASLGFPGYGCTF.

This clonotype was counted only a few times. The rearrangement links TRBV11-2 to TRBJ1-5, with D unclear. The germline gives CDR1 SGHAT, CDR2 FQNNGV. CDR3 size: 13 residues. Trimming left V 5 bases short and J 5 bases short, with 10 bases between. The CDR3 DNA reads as TGTGCCAGCAGCCTGGACCTCGATCAGCCCCAGCATTTT. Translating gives CASSLDLDQPQHF.

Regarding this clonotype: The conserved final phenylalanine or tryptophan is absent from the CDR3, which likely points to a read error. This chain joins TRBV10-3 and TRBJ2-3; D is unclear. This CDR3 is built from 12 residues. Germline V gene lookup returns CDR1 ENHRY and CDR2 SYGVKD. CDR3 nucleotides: TGTGCTATCAGTCTAAGCACAGATACGCAGTATTCT. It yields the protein CAISLSTDTQYS.

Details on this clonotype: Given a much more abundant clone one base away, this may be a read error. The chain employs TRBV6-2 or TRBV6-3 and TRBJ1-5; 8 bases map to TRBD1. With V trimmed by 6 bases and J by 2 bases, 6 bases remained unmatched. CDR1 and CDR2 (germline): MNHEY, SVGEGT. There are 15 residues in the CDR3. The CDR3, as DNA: TGTGCCAGCAGAAGGACAGGGTCGTGCAATCAGCCCCAGCATTTT. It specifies CASRRTGSCNQPQHF.

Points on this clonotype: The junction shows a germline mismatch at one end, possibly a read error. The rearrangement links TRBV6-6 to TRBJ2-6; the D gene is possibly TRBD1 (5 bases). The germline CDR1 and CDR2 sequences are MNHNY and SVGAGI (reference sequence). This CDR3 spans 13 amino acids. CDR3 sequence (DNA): TGTGTCAGCAGCCTACCTGGGGCCTACGTCCTGACTTTC. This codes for CVSSLPGAYVLTF.

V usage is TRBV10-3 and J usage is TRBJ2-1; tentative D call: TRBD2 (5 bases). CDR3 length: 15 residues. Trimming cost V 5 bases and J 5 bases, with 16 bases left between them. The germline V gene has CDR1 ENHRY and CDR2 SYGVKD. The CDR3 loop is CAISMTLRRDNEQFF. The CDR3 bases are TGTGCCATCAGTATGACCCTAAGGCGGGACAATGAGCAGTTCTTC.

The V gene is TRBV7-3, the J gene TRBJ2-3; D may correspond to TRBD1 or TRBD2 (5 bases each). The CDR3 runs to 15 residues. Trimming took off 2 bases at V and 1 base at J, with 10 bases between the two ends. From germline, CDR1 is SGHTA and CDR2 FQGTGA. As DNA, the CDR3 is TGTGCCAGCAGCTTACAGGGACGGGGCACAGATACGCAGTATTTT. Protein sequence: CASSLQGRGTDTQYF. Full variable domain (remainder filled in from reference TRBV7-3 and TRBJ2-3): GAGVSQTPSNKVTEKGKYVELRCDPISGHTALYWYRQSLGQGPEFLIYFQGTGAADDSGLPNDRFFAVRPEGSVSTLKIQRTERGDSAVYLCASSLQGRGTDTQYFGPGTRLTVL.

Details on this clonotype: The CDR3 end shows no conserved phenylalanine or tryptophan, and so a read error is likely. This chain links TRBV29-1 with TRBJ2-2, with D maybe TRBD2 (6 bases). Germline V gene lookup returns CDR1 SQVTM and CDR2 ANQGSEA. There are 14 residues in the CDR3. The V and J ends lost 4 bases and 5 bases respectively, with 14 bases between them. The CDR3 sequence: CSVAGGRKTGELFL. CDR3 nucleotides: TGCAGCGTTGCTGGGGGGAGAAAGACCGGGGAGCTGTTTCTT.

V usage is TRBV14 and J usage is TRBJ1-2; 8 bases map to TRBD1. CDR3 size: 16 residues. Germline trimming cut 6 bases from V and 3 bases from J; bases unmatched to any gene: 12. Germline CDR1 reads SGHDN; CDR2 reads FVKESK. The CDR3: CASSRYDQGAYYGYTF. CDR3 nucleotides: TGTGCCAGCAGTCGATACGACCAGGGGGCCTACTATGGCTACACCTTC.

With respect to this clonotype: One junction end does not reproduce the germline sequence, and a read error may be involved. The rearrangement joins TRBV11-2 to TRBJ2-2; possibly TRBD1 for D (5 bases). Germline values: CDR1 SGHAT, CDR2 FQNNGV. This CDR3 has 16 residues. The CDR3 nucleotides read TGTGTCAGCAGCGACGGACACAACACGAACACTGGGGAGCTGTTTTTT. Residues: CVSSDGHNTNTGELFF.

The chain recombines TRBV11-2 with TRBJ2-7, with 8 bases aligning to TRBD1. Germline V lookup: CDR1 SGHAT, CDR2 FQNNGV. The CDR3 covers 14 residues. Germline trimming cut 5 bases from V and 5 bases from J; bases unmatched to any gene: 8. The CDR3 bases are TGTGCCAGCAGCCAGGACAGGGAGTATCACGAGCAGTACTTC. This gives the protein CASSQDREYHEQYF.

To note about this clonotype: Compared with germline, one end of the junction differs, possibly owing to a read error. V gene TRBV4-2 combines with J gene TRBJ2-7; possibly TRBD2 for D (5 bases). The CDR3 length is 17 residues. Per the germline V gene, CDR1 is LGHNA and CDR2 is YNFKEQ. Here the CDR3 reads CVSTQDRGGVGTYEQYF. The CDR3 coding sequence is TGTGTCAGCACCCAAGATCGAGGAGGTGTAGGGACCTACGAGCAGTACTTC.